Presented here are 30 T cell receptor beta chains from one specimen sequenced in a study of molecular identifiers for immune sequencing clone quantification. Via MiXCR, TCRdb re-called the PCR reads, giving one row per CDR3 protein. The profile shows fewer than 350,000 distinct CDR3 sequences, roughly 24% of them singletons. Sample: naive CD8+ T cells from blood, with Jurkat cell RNA spiked in. Noted subset: FACS-sorted CD8+CD4-CCR7+CD45RA+ naive T cells. The receptors were gathered from a human donor in good health. Some libraries in this study had Jurkat cell RNA spiked in.

The V gene is TRBV20-1, the J gene TRBJ2-3; D gene unclear. Between the trimmed V and J ends, which lost 2 bases and 0 bases, there was a span of 21 bases. Germline CDR1 reads DFQATT; CDR2 reads SNEGSKA (reference sequence). The CDR3 contains 18 residues. CDR3 sequence reads: CSARPYATPTPSTDTQYF. The CDR3 DNA reads TGCAGTGCTAGACCCTATGCGACGCCTACTCCTAGCACAGATACGCAGTATTTT.

CDR3 coding DNA: TGTGCCAGCAGCACTAGCGGGGTCTTCTACGAGCAGTACTTC. Translation: CASSTSGVFYEQYF. The chain carries TRBV27 and TRBJ2-7; 10 bases are a match to TRBD2. CDR3 length equals 14 residues. Germline V gene data show CDR1 as MNHEY and CDR2 as SMNVEV (reference sequence). V lost 6 bases and J lost 3; bases outside the gene matches: 5.

The chain couples TRBV20-1 to TRBJ2-7; weak D call: TRBD2 (5 bases). The germline V gene encodes CDR1 DFQATT and CDR2 SNEGSKA (reference sequence). The CDR3 extends over 14 amino acids. The V end lost 0 bases, the J end lost 6 bases, and 15 bases lay between the germline ends. Written as DNA, the CDR3 is TGCAGTGCTAGAGAGCACTCGGTGACTACCGAGCAGTACTTC. Residues: CSAREHSVTTEQYF.

This clonotype appeared a few times. The chain employs TRBV27 and TRBJ1-4, with D possibly TRBD1 on 6 matching bases. The CDR3 contains 16 residues. V lost 5 bases and J 8 bases, leaving 21 bases between the germline ends. Per germline, CDR1 MNHEY and CDR2 SMNVEV (reference sequence). CDR3 sequence: CASSPTWDINAEKLFF. CDR3 DNA: TGTGCCAGCAGTCCTACGTGGGACATTAACGCGGAAAAACTGTTTTTT.

This clonotype came up many times. The CDR3 DNA follows: TGCAGCACAGCAGGGGGAAACACTGAAGCTTTCTTT. It translates to CSTAGGNTEAFF. This sequence joins TRBV29-1 and TRBJ1-1, with TRBD1 identical over 7 bases. V shed 8 bases and J 2 bases; nucleotides not matched to a gene: 5. CDR1 and CDR2 (germline): SQVTM, ANQGSEA. This CDR3 is 12 amino acids long.

V usage is TRBV23-1 and J usage is TRBJ2-7, with a tentative D call TRBD2 (5 bases). TRBV23-1 belongs to the ORF category, with a function that is uncertain. The germline V and J ends were trimmed by 8 bases and 2 bases, with 19 bases remaining between them. CDR3 length equals 15 residues. The CDR3 nucleotides read TGCGCCAGCGGTCTACGGGGATTGGAACCCTACGAGCAGTACTTC. This translates into CASGLRGLEPYEQYF.

This chain links TRBV5-6 with TRBJ2-7; no clear D. The CDR3 consists of 18 residues. Trimming took off 0 bases at V and 2 bases at J, with 21 bases between the two ends. The germline CDR1 and CDR2 sequences are SGHDT and YYEEEE. The CDR3 loop is CASSLGSVRLANTYEQYF. The CDR3 DNA sequence: TGTGCCAGCAGCTTGGGATCGGTAAGGCTGGCGAACACCTACGAGCAGTACTTC.

As regards this clonotype: The germline gene is not matched at one end of the junction; a read error may be the cause. The rearrangement joins TRBV7-9 to TRBJ2-2; D unresolved. Germline lookup yields CDR1 SEHNR and CDR2 FQNEAQ (reference sequence). The CDR3 loop spans 16 amino acids. CDR3 in DNA: TGTGCCAGCAGCCCAGCCTTCGGAGCGAAGACCGGGGAGCTGTTTTTT. Translated: CASSPAFGAKTGELFF.

This clonotype was detected many times. The chain uses TRBV14 and TRBJ2-3; no clear D. V lost 1 base and J 1 base, leaving 12 bases between the germline ends. Germline V gene sequence: CDR1 SGHDN, CDR2 FVKESK. The CDR3 is made up of 16 amino acids. The CDR3 DNA reads as TGTGCCAGCAGCCAAGTGAGCCGGAAGCGCACAGATACGCAGTATTTT. The encoded protein is CASSQVSRKRTDTQYF.

This clonotype was observed a few times. The chain carries TRBV3-1 and TRBJ2-2; 9 bases match TRBD1. From germline, CDR1 is LGHDT and CDR2 YNNKEL (reference sequence). This CDR3 spans 16 amino acids. V lost 0 bases to trimming and J lost 5 bases; unmatched junction nucleotides: 4. This CDR3 is CASSQEGTGKTGELFF. CDR3 coding DNA: TGTGCCAGCAGCCAAGAAGGGACAGGGAAGACCGGGGAGCTGTTTTTT.

A word on this clonotype: A much more abundant neighbour one base away suggests this may be a read error. The genes are TRBV6-5 and TRBJ2-7; possibly TRBD1 or TRBD2 for D (6 bases each). Per germline, CDR1 MNHEY and CDR2 SVGAGI. This CDR3 spans 13 amino acids. The CDR3 reads CASSSMGGYERYF. In DNA form, the CDR3 reads TGTGCCAGCAGCTCAATGGGGGGCTACGAGCGGTACTTC.

This chain links TRBV13 with TRBJ2-3; 9 bases match TRBD2. There are 19 residues in the CDR3. J gave up 5 bases and V 2 bases, and 17 bases lay outside the gene matches. The germline V gene encodes CDR1 PRHDT and CDR2 FYEKMQ (reference sequence). Here the CDR3 DNA reads TGTGCCAGCAGCTTATCTAGCGGGACGCCCCGAGGATTCCAAGATACGCAGTATTTT. Encoded protein: CASSLSSGTPRGFQDTQYF.

This clonotype showed up just a few times. The J gene is TRBJ2-2, the V gene TRBV28, with D hard to call. Germline values: CDR1 MDHEN, CDR2 SYDVKM. V was clipped by 3 bases and J by 1 base, with 12 bases between them. The CDR3 has 16 residues. CDR3 sequence reads: CASSFPASQNTGELFF. Written as DNA, the CDR3 is TGTGCCAGCAGTTTCCCCGCCTCTCAGAACACCGGGGAGCTGTTTTTT.

This clonotype was picked up many times. This chain links TRBV28 with TRBJ1-1; D perhaps matches TRBD1 (6 bases). Germline-derived CDR1 and CDR2 are MDHEN and SYDVKM. There are 12 residues in the CDR3. V gave up 4 bases and J gave up 9 bases, with 12 bases separating them. CDR3 protein: CASSSDSFKAFF. Written as DNA, the CDR3 is TGTGCCAGCAGTTCGGACAGTTTTAAAGCTTTCTTT. The variable domain in full, completed from reference TRBV28 and TRBJ1-1, reads DVKVTQSSRYLVKRTGEKVFLECVQDMDHENMFWYRQDPGLGLRLIYFSYDVKMKEKGDIPEGYSVSREKKERFSLILESASTNQTSMYLCASSSDSFKAFFGQGTRLTVV.

This clonotype has at least ten counts. V gene TRBV7-9 combines with J gene TRBJ2-3, with 8 nucleotides matching TRBD1. The J segment lost 4 bases and the V segment lost 4 bases, leaving 4 bases of the junction unmatched. CDR3 length: 14 residues. Germline V gene data show CDR1 as SEHNR and CDR2 as FQNEAQ (reference sequence). CDR3 nucleotides: TGTGCCAGCAGCTCCCTGACAGGGGCAGATACGCAGTATTTT. Protein product: CASSSLTGADTQYF.

The rearrangement uses TRBV7-9 and TRBJ1-1; maybe TRBD1 (5 bases). This CDR3 spans 15 amino acids. Germline V gene data show CDR1 as SEHNR and CDR2 as FQNEAQ (reference sequence). Trimming left V 5 bases short and J 3 bases short, with 16 bases between. Written as DNA, the CDR3 is TGTGCCAGCAGCCTTGGGAGGGGCGAGGACACTGAAGCTTTCTTT. Its translation is CASSLGRGEDTEAFF.

Note on this clonotype: A clone one base away is much larger, so this may be a read error. The chain is built from TRBV7-2 and TRBJ2-7; 10 nucleotides match TRBD1. This CDR3 has 14 amino acids. The germline gives CDR1 SGHTA, CDR2 FQGNSA. V lost 6 bases and J lost 5; bases outside the gene matches: 7. Here the CDR3 DNA reads TGTGCCAGCAGGGCCGGGACAGGGGACCACGAGCAGTACTTC. This codes for CASRAGTGDHEQYF. The variable domain in full, with the rest retrieved from reference TRBV7-2 and TRBJ2-7, is GAGVSQSPSNKVTEKGKDVELRCDPISGHTALYWYRQSLGQGLEFLIYFQGNSAPDKSGLPSDRFSAERTGGSVSTLTIQRTQQEDSAVYLCASRAGTGDHEQYFGPGTRLTVT.

In the case of this clonotype: This is likely a read error, given that the CDR3 carries no conserved phenylalanine or tryptophan at its end. This chain links TRBV4-3 with TRBJ1-1; the D gene is possibly TRBD1 (6 bases). This CDR3 comprises 13 residues. The germline V gene has CDR1 LGHNA and CDR2 YSLEER. Trimming removed 3 bases from V and 5 bases from J, with 10 bases in between. The DNA for the CDR3 is TGCGCCAGCAGCCAGAGAGGGGGAACTGAAGCTTTCCTT. Its protein is CASSQRGGTEAFL.

At least ten counts were recorded for this clonotype. This chain uses TRBV21-1 with TRBJ1-5. TRBV21-1 is a known pseudogene. The CDR3 extends over 13 amino acids. The CDR3 bases are TGTGCCAGCAGCCGAGACAGGAATCAGCCCCAGCATTTT. Translating it yields CASSRDRNQPQHF.

There are many counts of this clonotype. The chain uses TRBV20-1 and TRBJ2-7; 8 bases fit TRBD1. V was pared by 5 bases and J by 6 bases, with 15 bases of the junction left unmatched. Germline V gene sequence: CDR1 DFQATT, CDR2 SNEGSKA (reference sequence). The CDR3 is 15 amino acids. This CDR3 reads CSAPPPDRVWGEQYF. CDR3 nucleotides: TGCAGTGCTCCCCCCCCGGACAGGGTTTGGGGCGAGCAGTACTTC.

A few counts support this clonotype. The rearrangement joins TRBV9 to TRBJ2-3; 8 bases map to TRBD2. J gave up 2 bases and V 4 bases, and 9 bases lay outside the gene matches. The CDR3 sequence is 16 residues long. Germline V gene data show CDR1 as SGDLS and CDR2 as YYNGEE. CDR3 sequence (DNA): TGTGCCAGCAGCAGACTAGCGTCCCATGACACAGATACGCAGTATTTT. Amino acid sequence: CASSRLASHDTDTQYF.

The chain combines TRBV20-1 with TRBJ2-1; 10 bases are a match to TRBD2. CDR1 is DFQATT, CDR2 SNEGSKA, per germline (reference sequence). J was trimmed by 4 bases and V by 0 bases; bases with no gene match: 6. The CDR3 consists of 16 residues. The CDR3 DNA reads as TGCAGTGCTAGAGAGATTAGCGGGGGGTTGTACAATGAGCAGTTCTTC. The encoded protein is CSAREISGGLYNEQFF.

Turning to this clonotype: A much more abundant neighbour one base away suggests this may be a read error. This CDR3 is missing its conserved last phenylalanine or tryptophan, likely due to a read error. The CDR3 DNA is TGTGCCAGCAGCTTAGTTACGAACACCGGGGAGCTGTTTTGT. This translates into CASSLVTNTGELFC. The chain recombines TRBV7-9 with TRBJ2-2; D uncertain. The germline V gene has CDR1 SEHNR and CDR2 FQNEAQ (reference sequence). The CDR3 is made up of 14 amino acids. With 1 base removed from V and 0 bases from J, the gap between germline ends came to 3 bases.

This clonotype came up a few times. The J gene is TRBJ2-1, the V gene TRBV24-1; a weak D match, TRBD1 (6 bases). The CDR3 has 14 amino acids. Germline values: CDR1 KGHDR, CDR2 SFDVKD. The V gene lost 4 bases and the J gene lost 1 base, with 7 bases spanning the gap. CDR3: CATSEGQSYNEQFF. The CDR3, as DNA: TGTGCCACCAGTGAAGGACAGTCCTACAATGAGCAGTTCTTC.

Concerning this clonotype itself: With a much larger clone just one base away, this may be a read error. The final CDR3 position lacks the conserved phenylalanine or tryptophan, pointing to a likely read error. The rearrangement uses TRBV5-3 and TRBJ2-5; 8 bases are a match to TRBD2. TRBV5-3 is classed as an ORF, of uncertain function. CDR3 size: 16 residues. The CDR3 nucleotides read TGTGCCAGCAGCTTGGCATCGGGGGGGCCTCGAGAGACCCAGTACATC. Translation gives CASSLASGGPRETQYI.

Of note for this clonotype: The junction and the germline gene differ at one end; a read error may be behind it. CDR3 sequence (DNA): TGTGCCAGCAGCTTAGCGGGGACTGAAGCTTCCTTT. This codes for CASSLAGTEASF. The rearrangement uses TRBV7-9 and TRBJ1-1; weak D call: TRBD1 (5 bases). Germline V gives CDR1 SEHNR, CDR2 FQNEAQ (reference sequence). CDR3 length: 12 amino acids.

In regard to this clonotype: A much larger clone differs by one base, so this may be a read error. The rearrangement uses TRBV5-1 and TRBJ2-3; 7 bases align to TRBD1. From germline, CDR1 is SGHRS and CDR2 YFSETQ. Trimming cost V 2 bases and J 5 bases; bases outside gene matches: 11. This CDR3 is 16 amino acids long. In nucleotides, the CDR3 is TGCGCCAGCAGCTTTCCTCGACAGGGCACCATAGATACGCAGTATTTT. Protein product: CASSFPRQGTIDTQYF. The whole variable domain, remainder taken from reference TRBV5-1 and TRBJ2-3, is KAGVTQTPRYLIKTRGQQVTLSCSPISGHRSVSWYQQTPGQGLQFLFEYFSETQRNKGNFPGRFSGRQFSNSRSEMNVSTLELGDSALYLCASSFPRQGTIDTQYFGPGTRLTVL.

Worth noting for this clonotype: Being one base from a much bigger clone, this may be a read error. This chain links TRBV5-1 with TRBJ2-4; D call uncertain. CDR1 and CDR2 from the germline V gene are SGHRS and YFSETQ. The CDR3 runs 14 residues. The CDR3 reads CASRDGLAKNTQYF. CDR3 DNA: TGCGCCAGCAGGGATGGTTTGGCCAAAAACACTCAGTACTTC.

This clonotype was detected only a few times. The chain carries TRBV7-2 and TRBJ2-5; D might be TRBD2 (6 bases). This CDR3 comprises 13 residues. Germline CDR1 is SGHTA and CDR2 is FQGNSA. V shed 5 bases and J shed 4 bases, with 11 bases lying between them. CDR3 in DNA: TGTGCCAGCAGCGGGGACTGGGGAGAGACCCAGTACTTC. Translating it yields CASSGDWGETQYF.

As regards this clonotype: The junction differs from germline at one of its ends, possibly a read error. The chain joins TRBV7-9 to TRBJ2-2, with TRBD2 matching over 11 bases. The CDR3 is 16 amino acids. Germline assignment: CDR1 SEHNR and CDR2 FQNEAQ (reference sequence). Written as DNA, the CDR3 is TGTGCCTGCAGCCATAGCGGGAGGGGAATCGGCGGGGAGCTGTTTTTT. It codes for CACSHSGRGIGGELFF.